This T cell receptor (beta chain) was recorded in a study of immune cell composition in non-small cell lung cancer. The CDR3 spans 13 residues. Germline V CDR1 and CDR2: LNHDA, SQIVND (reference sequence). V shed 8 bases and J shed 2 bases, with 12 bases lying between them. Findings of the study overall: Tumour TCR-beta clonality showed no significant link to smoking pack-years. In adenocarcinoma, maximal tumour-associated clone frequency tracked TIL tumour reactivity. Top 10 clone scores and clonality were higher in squamous than adenocarcinoma.

TCRdb keeps only in-frame clones here, not all; method: immunoSEQ multiplex PCR. The data contain 2,000 to 2,500 clones, almost 85% of them singletons. With respect to this clone: The antigen remains undetermined.

Source material: lung tumor tissue. J is TRBJ2-5 and V is TRBV19, with D possibly being TRBD1 (7 bases). The TCR comes from a human donor with non-small cell lung cancer. DNA for the CDR3: TGTGCCAGTCGGCAGGGGGGACAAGAGACCCAGTACTTC. Encoded protein: CASRQGGQETQYF.